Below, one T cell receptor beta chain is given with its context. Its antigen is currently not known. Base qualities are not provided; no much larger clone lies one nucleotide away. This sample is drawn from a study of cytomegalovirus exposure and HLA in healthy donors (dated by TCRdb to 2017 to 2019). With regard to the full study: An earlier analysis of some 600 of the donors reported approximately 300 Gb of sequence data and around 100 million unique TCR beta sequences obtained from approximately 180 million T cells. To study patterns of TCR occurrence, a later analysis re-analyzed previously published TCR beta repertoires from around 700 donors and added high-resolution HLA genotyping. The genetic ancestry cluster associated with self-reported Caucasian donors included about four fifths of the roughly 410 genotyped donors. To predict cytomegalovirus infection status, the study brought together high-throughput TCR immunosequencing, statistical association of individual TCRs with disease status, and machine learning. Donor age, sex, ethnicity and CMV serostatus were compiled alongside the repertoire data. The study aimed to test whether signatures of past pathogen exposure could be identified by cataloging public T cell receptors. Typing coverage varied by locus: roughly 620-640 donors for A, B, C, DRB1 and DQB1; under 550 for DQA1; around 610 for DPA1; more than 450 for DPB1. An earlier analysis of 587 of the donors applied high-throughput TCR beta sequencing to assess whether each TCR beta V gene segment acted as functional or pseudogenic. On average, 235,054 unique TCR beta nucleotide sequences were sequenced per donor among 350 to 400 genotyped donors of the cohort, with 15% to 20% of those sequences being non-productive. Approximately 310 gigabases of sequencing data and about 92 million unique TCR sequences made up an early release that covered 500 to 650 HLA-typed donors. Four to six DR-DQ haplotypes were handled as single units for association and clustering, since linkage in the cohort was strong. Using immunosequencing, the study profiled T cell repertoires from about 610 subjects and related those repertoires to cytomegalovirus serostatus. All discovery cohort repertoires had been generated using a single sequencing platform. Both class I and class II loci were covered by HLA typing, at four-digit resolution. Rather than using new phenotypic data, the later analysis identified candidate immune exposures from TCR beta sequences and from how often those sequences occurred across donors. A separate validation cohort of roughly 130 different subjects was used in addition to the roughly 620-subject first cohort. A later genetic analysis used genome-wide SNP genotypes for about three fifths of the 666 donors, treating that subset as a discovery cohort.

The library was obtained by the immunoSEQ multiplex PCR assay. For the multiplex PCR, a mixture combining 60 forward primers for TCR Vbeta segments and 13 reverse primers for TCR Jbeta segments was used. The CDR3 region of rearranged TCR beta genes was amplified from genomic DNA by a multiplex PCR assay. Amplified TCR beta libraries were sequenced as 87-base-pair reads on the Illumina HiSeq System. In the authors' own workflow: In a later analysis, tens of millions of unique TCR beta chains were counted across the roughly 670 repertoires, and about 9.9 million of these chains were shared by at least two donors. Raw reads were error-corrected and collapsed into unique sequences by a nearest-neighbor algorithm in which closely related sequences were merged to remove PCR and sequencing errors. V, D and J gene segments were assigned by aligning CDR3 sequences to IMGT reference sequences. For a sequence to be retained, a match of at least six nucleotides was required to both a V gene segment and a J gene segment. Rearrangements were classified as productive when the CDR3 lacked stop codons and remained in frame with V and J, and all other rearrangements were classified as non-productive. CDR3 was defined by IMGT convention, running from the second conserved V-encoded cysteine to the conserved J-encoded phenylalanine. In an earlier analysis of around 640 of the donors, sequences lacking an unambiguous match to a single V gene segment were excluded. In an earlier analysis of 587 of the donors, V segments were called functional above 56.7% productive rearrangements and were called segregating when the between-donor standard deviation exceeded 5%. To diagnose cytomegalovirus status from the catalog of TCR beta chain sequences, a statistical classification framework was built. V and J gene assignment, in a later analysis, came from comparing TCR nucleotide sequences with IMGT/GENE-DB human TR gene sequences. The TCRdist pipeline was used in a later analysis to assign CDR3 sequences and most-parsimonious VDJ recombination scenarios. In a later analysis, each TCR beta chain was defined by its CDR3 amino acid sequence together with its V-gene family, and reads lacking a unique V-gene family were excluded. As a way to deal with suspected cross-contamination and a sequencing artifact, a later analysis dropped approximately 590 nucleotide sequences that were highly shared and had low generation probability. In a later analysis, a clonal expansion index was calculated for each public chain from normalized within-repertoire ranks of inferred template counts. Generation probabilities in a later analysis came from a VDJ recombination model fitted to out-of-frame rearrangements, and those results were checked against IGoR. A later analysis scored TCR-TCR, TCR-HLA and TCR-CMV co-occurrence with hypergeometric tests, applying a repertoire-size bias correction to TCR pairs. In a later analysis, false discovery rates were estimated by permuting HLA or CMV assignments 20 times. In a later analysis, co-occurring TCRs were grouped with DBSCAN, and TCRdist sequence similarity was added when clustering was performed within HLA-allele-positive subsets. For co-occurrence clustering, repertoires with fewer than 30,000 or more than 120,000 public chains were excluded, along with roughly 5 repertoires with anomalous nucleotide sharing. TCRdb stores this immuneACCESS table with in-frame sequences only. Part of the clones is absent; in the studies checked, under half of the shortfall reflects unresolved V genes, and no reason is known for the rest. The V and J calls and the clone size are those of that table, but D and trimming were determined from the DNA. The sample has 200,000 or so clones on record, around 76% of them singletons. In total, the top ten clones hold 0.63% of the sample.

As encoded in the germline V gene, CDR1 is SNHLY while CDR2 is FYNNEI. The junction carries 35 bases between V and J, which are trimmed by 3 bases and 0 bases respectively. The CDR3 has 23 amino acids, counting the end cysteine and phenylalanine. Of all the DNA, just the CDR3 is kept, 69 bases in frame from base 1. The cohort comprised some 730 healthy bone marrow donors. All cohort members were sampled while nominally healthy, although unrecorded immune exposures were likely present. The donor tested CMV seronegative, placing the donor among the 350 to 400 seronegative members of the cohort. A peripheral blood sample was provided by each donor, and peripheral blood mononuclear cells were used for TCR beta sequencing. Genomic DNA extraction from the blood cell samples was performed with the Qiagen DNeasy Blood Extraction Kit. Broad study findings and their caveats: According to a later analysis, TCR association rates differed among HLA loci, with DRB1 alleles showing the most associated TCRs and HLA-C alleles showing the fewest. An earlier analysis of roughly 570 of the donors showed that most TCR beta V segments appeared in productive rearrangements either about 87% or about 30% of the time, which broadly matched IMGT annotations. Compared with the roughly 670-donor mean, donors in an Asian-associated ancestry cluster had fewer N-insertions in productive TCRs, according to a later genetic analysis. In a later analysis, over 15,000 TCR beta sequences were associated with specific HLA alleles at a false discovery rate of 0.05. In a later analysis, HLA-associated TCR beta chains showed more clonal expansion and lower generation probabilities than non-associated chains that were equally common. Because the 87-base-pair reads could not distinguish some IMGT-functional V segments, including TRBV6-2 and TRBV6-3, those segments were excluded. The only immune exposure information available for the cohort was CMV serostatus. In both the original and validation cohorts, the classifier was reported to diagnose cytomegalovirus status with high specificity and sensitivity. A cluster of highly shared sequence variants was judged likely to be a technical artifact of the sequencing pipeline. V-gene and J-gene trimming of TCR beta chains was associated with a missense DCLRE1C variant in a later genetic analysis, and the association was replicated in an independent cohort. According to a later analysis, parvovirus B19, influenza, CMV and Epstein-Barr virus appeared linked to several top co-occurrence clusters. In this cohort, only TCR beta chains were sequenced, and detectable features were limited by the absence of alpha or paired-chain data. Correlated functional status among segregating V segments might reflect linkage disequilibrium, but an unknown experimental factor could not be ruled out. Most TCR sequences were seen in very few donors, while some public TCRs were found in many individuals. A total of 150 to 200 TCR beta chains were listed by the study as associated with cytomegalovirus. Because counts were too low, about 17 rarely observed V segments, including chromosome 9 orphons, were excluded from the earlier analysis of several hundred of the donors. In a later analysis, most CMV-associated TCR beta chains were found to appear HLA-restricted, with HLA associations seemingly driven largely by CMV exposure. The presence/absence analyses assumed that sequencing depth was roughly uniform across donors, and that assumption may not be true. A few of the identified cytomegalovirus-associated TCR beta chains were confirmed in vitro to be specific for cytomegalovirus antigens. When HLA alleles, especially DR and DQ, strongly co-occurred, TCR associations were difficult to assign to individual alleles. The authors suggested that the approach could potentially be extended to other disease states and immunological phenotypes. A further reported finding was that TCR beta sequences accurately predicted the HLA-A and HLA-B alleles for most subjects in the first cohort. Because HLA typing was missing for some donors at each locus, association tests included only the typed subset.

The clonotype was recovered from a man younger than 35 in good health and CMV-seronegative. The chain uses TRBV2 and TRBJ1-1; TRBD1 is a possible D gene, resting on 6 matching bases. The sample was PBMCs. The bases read TGTGCCAGCAGTGACCCTACTTTATGGACAGCTTACCAACAAGAGGGCATGAACACTGAAGCTTTCTTT. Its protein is CASSDPTLWTAYQQEGMNTEAFF.